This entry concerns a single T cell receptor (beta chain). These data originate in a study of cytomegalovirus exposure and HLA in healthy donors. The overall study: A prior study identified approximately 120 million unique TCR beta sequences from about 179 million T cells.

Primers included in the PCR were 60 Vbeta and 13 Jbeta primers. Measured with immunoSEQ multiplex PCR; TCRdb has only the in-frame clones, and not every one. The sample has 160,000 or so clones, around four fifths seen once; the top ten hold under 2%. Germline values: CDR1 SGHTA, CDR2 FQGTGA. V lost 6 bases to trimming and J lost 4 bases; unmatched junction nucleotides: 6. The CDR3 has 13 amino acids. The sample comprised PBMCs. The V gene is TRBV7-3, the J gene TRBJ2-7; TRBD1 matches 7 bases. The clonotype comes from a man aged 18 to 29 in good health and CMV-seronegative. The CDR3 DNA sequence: TGTGCCAGCAGGTCCGGGACAGAATACGAGCAGTACTTC. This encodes CASRSGTEYEQYF.